This entry is about one TCR beta chain. This clone was counted a single time. Its antigen has not been determined. The record has no base qualities; no much larger clone is one base away. The cohort included about 29 patients with locally advanced or metastatic urothelial carcinoma who were treated at Memorial Sloan Kettering on a trial protocol. Peripheral blood mononuclear cells were collected from each patient pretreatment and during treatment, giving between 1 and 8 total time points per patient. The Qiagen DNeasy Blood extraction kit was used to purify genomic DNA from total PBMCs and from tumor samples. Collected pretreatment and during treatment, PBMCs were isolated and stored as previously described. These data come from a study of PD-L1 blockade in urothelial cancer (dated by TCRdb to between 2016 and 2019). About the investigation overall: All patients started therapy at some point between 2014 and 2016 and received atezolizumab 1,200 mg intravenously every 3 weeks. In the same patients, whole exome sequencing and RNA sequencing of pretreatment tumors were performed in addition to TCR sequencing. Durable clinical benefit was defined as progression-free survival longer than 6 months, and TCR features were also tested against progression-free and overall survival. Durable clinical benefit was achieved by nine patients and was not achieved by 20 patients. An exploratory multi-omic analysis was conducted of the somatic, immune and clinical correlates of response to PD-L1 blockade with atezolizumab in urothelial cancer. Pretreatment blood TCR-seq was available for about 30 patients, at least one posttreatment blood collection was obtained for about 25 patients, and tumor TCR-seq was available for about 25 patients. Blood samples yielded a median of around 150,000 T cells and tens of thousands of unique TCRs, with median clonality roughly 0.085. Pretreatment tumor samples, along with matched peripheral blood collected serially before and after atezolizumab treatment, underwent TCR sequencing. About 85% of the 29 patients were males with bladder-origin urothelial cancer, and about 60% of the 29 reported a prior smoking history. Blood samples were analyzed 3 weeks after the start of treatment (second dose) and 6 weeks after the start of treatment. Patients had an ECOG performance status of 0 or 1 and had received between 0 and 3 prior chemotherapy regimens.

The investigation overall reported the following: At 3 weeks after the start of treatment, tumor-associated TCR clones in peripheral blood had expanded more in patients with durable benefit (n of about 20, p = 0.022). Improved progression-free and overall survival was associated with having pretreatment peripheral blood TCR clonality below the median. Small sample size (n ≈ 30) and many exploratory analyses mean the results are intended to be hypothesis-generating.

Each PCR received spiked-in synthetic TCR analog templates so that absolute template abundance could be estimated from read counts. The immunoSEQ assay used bias-controlled V and J gene primers to amplify TCRbeta CDR3 regions from genomic DNA. Sequencing of rearranged TCRbeta segments was done at approximately 20X coverage. On the study's bioinformatics: Clustering was used to correct sequencing errors, and CDR3s were annotated against IMGT so that V, D and J genes could be assigned. Downstream analyses used only productive TCRbeta rearrangements and left out out-of-frame or stop-codon sequences. Clonality was calculated as one minus the Shannon entropy normalized by the log of the number of unique productive sequences. Clones differing between time points or between blood and tumor were identified by Fisher's exact test with Benjamini-Hochberg correction at adjusted p below 0.01. TCRdb re-hosts the immuneACCESS table, in-frame sequences only. Its copies lack some clones; in the studies checked, an unresolved V gene accounts for under half of them, and the cause for the rest is not known. Clone size and V and J calls were adopted from that table, with D and trimming inferred from the DNA. The sample table contains over 15,000 clones; only one count was recorded for around 90% of them. Around 5.5% of the sample comes from the top ten.

CDR1 and CDR2, per the germline V gene (reference sequence), are LNHDA and SQIVND. The CDR3 runs 15 amino acids, cysteine and phenylalanine included. The read is trimmed to its CDR3 DNA, 45 bases read in frame from base 1. Trimming accounts for 4 bases at V and 4 bases at J, while the number of junction bases matched to no gene is 2. Specimen: PBMCs, collected around atezolizumab (anti-PD-L1) treatment. The rearrangement joined TRBV19 to TRBJ2-1; TRBD2 matches 12 bases in the middle. The sequence was collected from a man aged 45 to 65 with urothelial cancer. The nucleotide sequence reads as follows: TGTGCCAGTAGTACCCTAGCGGGGGGGTACAATGAGCAGTTCTTC. It is translated as CASSTLAGGYNEQFF.